The clone carrying this TCR beta chain was detected many times. Each CDR3 protein is one row after TCRdb ran MiXCR on the 5' RACE reads. The sample holds 150,000 or so distinct CDR3 sequences, around 27% seen once. This sample is part of a study of T-cell memory formation after mild COVID-19. Sequenced input: PBMCs or a T cell subset sorted from them (not recorded which). The origin of this receptor is an adult woman who had mild COVID-19 (a few samples of this study predate the infection). Cell type and time point are not known.

The CDR3 nucleotides are TGTGCCAGCAGTTGGACTAGCGGGAGCCTTCTTCTCTACAATGAGCAGTTCTTC. Translated, it gives CASSWTSGSLLLYNEQFF. V and J are TRBV27 and TRBJ2-1, with 13 bases matching TRBD2. There are 18 residues in the CDR3. The germline V gene encodes CDR1 MNHEY and CDR2 SMNVEV (reference sequence). Unmatched junction bases numbered 9, after V lost 4 bases and J lost 3 bases.